A single sample is the source of the 22 T cell receptor beta chains below, sequenced in a study of T cells after yellow fever vaccination. TCRdb called the 5' RACE reads again in MiXCR, with one record for every CDR3 protein. The sample consists of around 350,000 distinct CDR3 sequences, 9.5% to 13% of them appearing once. Source: PBMCs, taken on the day of the first yellow fever vaccination. These receptors all stem from a man aged 18-30 years who received the YFV17D yellow fever vaccine.

This clonotype has just a few counts. V usage is TRBV29-1 and J usage is TRBJ1-2; TRBD1 agrees at 7 bases. CDR3 length equals 11 residues. Germline V gives CDR1 SQVTM, CDR2 ANQGSEA. V shed 4 bases, J shed 8 bases, and the junction held 4 bases outside the gene matches. CDR3: CSVGQGGGYTF. The CDR3 DNA follows: TGCAGCGTTGGACAGGGAGGGGGCTACACCTTC.

The chain uses TRBV20-1 and TRBJ2-1; 7 positions agree with TRBD2. V lost 7 bases to trimming and J lost 7 bases; unmatched junction nucleotides: 16. Germline loops: CDR1 DFQATT, CDR2 SNEGSKA (reference sequence). This CDR3 is built from 15 residues. The CDR3 reads CSVFPGGGMENEQFF. The CDR3 nucleotides read TGCAGTGTATTCCCTGGCGGGGGAATGGAGAATGAGCAGTTCTTC.

The CDR3 DNA follows: TGTGCCAGCAGCTCCATACAGGGGCGGCATGGCTACACCTTC. Amino acid sequence: CASSSIQGRHGYTF. The chain is built from TRBV7-9 and TRBJ1-2; 7 nucleotides match TRBD1. Germline values: CDR1 SEHNR, CDR2 FQNEAQ (reference sequence). The CDR3 spans 14 residues. V shed 4 bases and J 6 bases; nucleotides not matched to a gene: 8.

The V and J genes are TRBV29-1 and TRBJ1-1; TRBD1 matches at 7 bases. There are 12 residues in the CDR3. Trimming cost V 7 bases and J 4 bases; bases outside gene matches: 6. Germline V CDR1 and CDR2: SQVTM, ANQGSEA. CDR3 in amino acids: CSAPGQSTEAFF. The CDR3 DNA is TGCAGCGCCCCGGGACAGAGCACTGAAGCTTTCTTT.

The chain is built from TRBV6-5 and TRBJ2-2; no reliable D call. V was trimmed by 2 bases and J by 2 bases, leaving 9 bases between them. CDR3 length: 15 amino acids. The germline V gene has CDR1 MNHEY and CDR2 SVGAGI. CDR3 region: CASSYKDPNTGELFF. Written as DNA, the CDR3 is TGTGCCAGCAGTTACAAAGACCCCAACACCGGGGAGCTGTTTTTT.

This clonotype was detected only a few times. The genes are TRBV4-3 and TRBJ2-3; the match to TRBD2 covers 13 bases. CDR3 length: 15 amino acids. V lost 2 bases to trimming and J lost 5 bases; unmatched junction nucleotides: 1. Germline CDR1 and CDR2: LGHNA and YSLEER. The CDR3 loop reads CASSQWTSGGDTQYF. As DNA, the CDR3 is TGCGCCAGCAGCCAATGGACTAGCGGGGGAGATACGCAGTATTTT.

The chain links TRBV6-1 to TRBJ2-1, with a tentative D call TRBD2 (6 bases). Germline CDR1 is MNHNS and CDR2 is SASEGT. Trimming left V 7 bases short and J 5 bases short, with 18 bases between. The CDR3 spans 15 residues. DNA for the CDR3: TGTGCCAGCACCTCCGGGACTTCCGACCACAATGAGCAGTTCTTC. Translated, it gives CASTSGTSDHNEQFF.

This sequence joins TRBV4-1 and TRBJ2-1; a weak D match, TRBD1 (6 bases). Germline V gives CDR1 MGHRA, CDR2 YSYEKL. Deletions cut 2 bases from V and 2 bases from J, with 13 bases between. The CDR3 extends over 16 amino acids. The CDR3 nucleotides read TGCGCCAGCAGCCAACACCCAGGGGTCACCTACAATGAGCAGTTCTTC. This codes for CASSQHPGVTYNEQFF.

The J gene is TRBJ2-7, the V gene TRBV25-1; 8 positions agree with TRBD1. The germline CDR1 and CDR2 sequences are MGHDK and SYGVNS. Trimming at V came to 7 bases and at J to 3 bases, leaving 5 bases not matched to a gene. The CDR3 covers 13 residues. This CDR3 is CASTGGQGYEQYF. For the CDR3, the DNA is TGTGCCAGCACAGGCGGACAGGGCTACGAGCAGTACTTC.

This clonotype has a handful of counts. The J gene is TRBJ2-7, the V gene TRBV7-9, with TRBD1 matching over 12 bases. Per the germline V gene, CDR1 is SEHNR and CDR2 is FQNEAQ (reference sequence). Trimming cost V 5 bases and J 6 bases; bases outside gene matches: 8. This CDR3 is built from 15 residues. CDR3 protein: CASSPPGTGGAEQYF. The DNA for the CDR3 is TGTGCCAGCAGCCCGCCAGGGACAGGGGGCGCCGAGCAGTACTTC. The variable domain in full, completed from reference TRBV7-9 and TRBJ2-7, reads DTGVSQNPRHKITKRGQNVTFRCDPISEHNRLYWYRQTLGQGPEFLTYFQNEAQLEKSRLLSDRFSAERPKGSFSTLEIQRTEQGDSAMYLCASSPPGTGGAEQYFGPGTRLTVT.

This clonotype has just a few counts. This chain connects TRBV7-3 to TRBJ2-1; 7 positions match TRBD2. The CDR3 is 15 amino acids. Germline assignment: CDR1 SGHTA and CDR2 FQGTGA. The ends lost 4 bases at V and 9 bases at J; junction bases unmatched: 12. CDR3 sequence (DNA): TGTGCCAGCAGCTCTCAGCGGGGACCGCGGGGTGAGCAGTTCTTC. Residues: CASSSQRGPRGEQFF.

This clonotype has a count of ten or more. The chain uses TRBV20-1 and TRBJ2-4; no definite D call. V lost 6 bases and J lost 0, with 12 bases in between. Germline loops: CDR1 DFQATT, CDR2 SNEGSKA (reference sequence). This CDR3 is built from 14 residues. CDR3 residues: CSAMTGLAKNIQYF. CDR3 coding DNA: TGCAGTGCGATGACTGGTCTAGCCAAAAACATTCAGTACTTC.

This clonotype occurred a few times. The rearrangement uses TRBV10-3 and TRBJ2-3; the match to TRBD1 covers 8 bases. Unmatched junction bases numbered 8, after V lost 3 bases and J lost 6 bases. This CDR3 contains 15 residues. Germline CDR1 reads ENHRY; CDR2 reads SYGVKD. The CDR3 region is CAISESGQGLDTQYF. The CDR3 DNA sequence: TGTGCCATCAGTGAATCAGGACAGGGCCTGGATACGCAGTATTTT.

The sample holds many counts of this clonotype. V gene TRBV20-1 combines with J gene TRBJ2-3; D may match TRBD1 or TRBD2 (5 bases each). This CDR3 is built from 13 residues. V was shortened by 6 bases and J by 5 bases, with 15 bases between the two germline ends. Per the germline V gene, CDR1 is DFQATT and CDR2 is SNEGSKA (reference sequence). CDR3 sequence (DNA): TGCAGTGCAGAGGACGGGGCCGGAGATACGCAGTATTTT. This translates into CSAEDGAGDTQYF.

The rearrangement uses TRBV7-9 and TRBJ2-7, with 9 positions matching TRBD1. The ends lost 6 bases at V and 6 bases at J; junction bases unmatched: 9. Germline assignment: CDR1 SEHNR and CDR2 FQNEAQ (reference sequence). The CDR3 totals 14 residues. The CDR3 spells CASSYGQGPAEQYF. DNA of the CDR3: TGTGCCAGCAGTTACGGACAGGGGCCTGCCGAGCAGTACTTC.

This sequence joins TRBV9 and TRBJ2-7, with unresolved D. Germline CDR1 reads SGDLS; CDR2 reads YYNGEE. Trimming took 0 bases from V and 6 from J, leaving 4 bases between them. There are 11 residues in the CDR3. The CDR3 DNA reads as TGTGCCAGCAGCGTAGAATTCGAGCAGTACGTC. This encodes CASSVEFEQYV.

In its sample, this clonotype was seen many times. The CDR3 nucleotides read TGTGCCAGCTCACCACCGGCTTGGGACAGGGGTAGCACAGATACGCAGTATTTT. Residues: CASSPPAWDRGSTDTQYF. The chain carries TRBV18 and TRBJ2-3, with 10 bases lining up with TRBD1. CDR3 size: 18 residues. CDR1 is KGHSH and CDR2 is LQKENI in the germline V gene. The junction had 6 bases not matched to a gene; V was cut back by 0 bases and J by 0 bases. Full variable domain (rest looked up from reference TRBV18 and TRBJ2-3): NAGVMQNPRHLVRRRGQEARLRCSPMKGHSHVYWYRQLPEEGLKFMVYLQKENIIDESGMPKERFSAEFPKEGPSILRIQQVVRGDSAAYFCASSPPAWDRGSTDTQYFGPGTRLTVL.

This clonotype came up many times. The chain carries TRBV4-1 and TRBJ2-1; D could derive from TRBD1 or TRBD2 (5 bases each). Trimming took off 6 bases at V and 2 bases at J, with 20 bases between the two ends. Germline V gene data show CDR1 as MGHRA and CDR2 as YSYEKL. The CDR3 has 17 residues. The CDR3 region is CASRSGNGQGAYNEQFF. As DNA, the CDR3 is TGCGCCAGCAGGAGCGGAAACGGGCAGGGCGCCTACAATGAGCAGTTCTTC.

This chain joins TRBV27 and TRBJ2-1; 8 bases fit TRBD1. Germline CDR1 and CDR2: MNHEY and SMNVEV (reference sequence). The CDR3 is 16 residues long. The junction had 5 bases not matched to a gene; V was cut back by 2 bases and J by 2 bases. In DNA form, the CDR3 reads TGTGCCAGCAGTTTACCCGGACAGGGACCCTACAATGAGCAGTTCTTC. As protein: CASSLPGQGPYNEQFF.

This clonotype was observed a few times. V usage is TRBV5-6 and J usage is TRBJ1-1, with D tentatively TRBD1 (5 bases). Germline lookup yields CDR1 SGHDT and CDR2 YYEEEE. The CDR3 is made up of 14 amino acids. V dropped 6 bases and J dropped 1 base, with 13 bases sitting between them. CDR3 protein: CASKNWGENTEAFF. Written as DNA, the CDR3 is TGTGCCAGCAAAAATTGGGGGGAGAACACTGAAGCTTTCTTT.

This chain's CDR3 is CASSFAGGFSYEQYV. DNA for the CDR3: TGTGCCAGCAGCTTCGCGGGGGGGTTTTCCTACGAGCAGTACGTC. This chain uses TRBV7-2 with TRBJ2-7; 9 bases are a match to TRBD2. CDR1 is SGHTA and CDR2 is FQGNSA in the germline V gene. V shed 3 bases, J shed 1 base, and the junction held 4 bases outside the gene matches. The CDR3 is 15 residues long.

In this sample, this clonotype turned up many times. The chain links TRBV12-3 or TRBV12-4 to TRBJ2-1; 13 bases fit TRBD2. This CDR3 is built from 15 residues. V lost 8 bases, J lost 4 bases, and 5 bases stayed unmatched. CDR3 amino acids: CASELAGGQYNEQFF. The CDR3 DNA follows: TGTGCCAGCGAACTAGCGGGGGGGCAGTACAATGAGCAGTTCTTC.